This passage covers 4 T cell receptor beta chains from one sample sequenced in a study of blood T cells in healthy people across ages. With a J-beta primer mix and a sample-barcoded 5' primer, a second PCR ran about 6 to 11 cycles. MiXCR, applied by TCRdb to the 5' RACE reads, yields one record per CDR3 protein. The sample includes around 1.5 million distinct CDR3 sequences, around 42% of them seen just once. Sequenced: blood. These receptor sequences come from a woman between 18 and 29 years old in good health.

The chain couples TRBV5-5 to TRBJ1-6; 7 bases are shared with TRBD1. The ends lost 3 bases at V and 7 bases at J; junction bases unmatched: 7. Germline CDR1 and CDR2: SGHKS and YYEKEE (reference sequence). The length of the CDR3 is 15 residues. CDR3 in DNA: TGTGCCAGCAGCTCGATAGACAGGGAAAATTCACCCCTCCACTTT. This encodes CASSSIDRENSPLHF.

The J gene is TRBJ2-3, the V gene TRBV5-1, with D tentatively TRBD1 (7 bases). The CDR3 length is 16 residues. Trimming took 0 bases from V and 1 from J, leaving 12 bases between them. The germline gives CDR1 SGHRS, CDR2 YFSETQ. CDR3: CASSLAAGQRTDTQYF. CDR3 nucleotides: TGCGCCAGCAGCTTGGCCGCGGGACAGCGCACAGATACGCAGTATTTT.

This chain joins TRBV10-3 and TRBJ2-2; the D is unclear. The ends were cut back, 5 bases at V and 3 bases at J, with 4 bases in the middle. The CDR3 is 12 amino acids. CDR1 ENHRY and CDR2 SYGVKD come from the germline V gene. The CDR3 sequence is CAISSDTGELFF. The CDR3 DNA reads TGTGCCATCAGTTCGGACACCGGGGAGCTGTTTTTT.

The rearrangement uses TRBV2 and TRBJ2-1; 9 bases line up with TRBD2. The CDR3 runs 15 residues. CDR1 is SNHLY and CDR2 is FYNNEI in the germline V gene. The V segment lost 1 base and the J segment 10 bases; nucleotides outside the gene matches: 8. CDR3 DNA: TGTGCCAGCAGTGAAGAGGGGCTAGCGGGGCACGAGCAGTTCTTC. Translated, it gives CASSEEGLAGHEQFF.